This T cell receptor beta chain was sequenced for a study of cytomegalovirus exposure and HLA in healthy donors. Study-wide findings and caveats: Researchers catalogued 150 or so TCR beta chains as cytomegalovirus-associated.

Produced via immunoSEQ multiplex PCR; TCRdb's table is partial and in-frame only. The repertoire consists of about 160,000 clones, with 80% to 90% occurring once and the leading ten covering 2% to 2.5%. On this clone: Its cognate antigen is unknown.

Germline V gene sequence: CDR1 SGHRS, CDR2 YFSETQ. The V gene lost 3 bases and the J gene lost 0 bases, with 9 bases spanning the gap. The CDR3 extends over 14 amino acids. This TCR came from a woman aged 18-35 years in good health and CMV-seronegative. The sample taken for sequencing was PBMCs. The chain combines TRBV5-1 with TRBJ1-1; a possible D gene is TRBD1 (6 bases). This CDR3 is CASSSDRMNTEAFF. Written as DNA, the CDR3 is TGCGCCAGCAGCTCGGACAGAATGAACACTGAAGCTTTCTTT.